Below are 27 T cell receptor beta chains sequenced from a single sample in a study of blood T cells in healthy people across ages. Sample-barcoded 5' priming and a J-beta primer mix drove a second PCR of roughly 7 to 11 cycles. MiXCR was run by TCRdb on the 5' RACE reads, yielding one entry per CDR3 protein. The sample comprises about 720,000 distinct CDR3 sequences, approximately 22% of which are singletons, and around a fifth rests with the top ten. The sample taken for sequencing was blood. These receptors were collected from a man in his 70s in good health.

The chain links TRBV6-5 to TRBJ1-1, with D hard to call. V lost 2 bases, J lost 2 bases, and 6 bases lay in between. Germline assignment: CDR1 MNHEY and CDR2 SVGAGI. CDR3 length: 13 residues. The CDR3 DNA sequence: TGTGCCAGCAGTTACCCAGACAACACTGAAGCTTTCTTT. As protein: CASSYPDNTEAFF.

The chain is built from TRBV28 and TRBJ2-1; tentative D call: TRBD1 (5 bases). With the DNA end fitting TRBJ2-5 better, the J assignment may be wrong. Looked up from germline, CDR1 is MDHEN and CDR2 is SYDVKM. This CDR3 contains 14 residues. The CDR3 loop reads CASSLARARRAQYF. The CDR3 bases are TGTGCCAGCAGTTTAGCCAGAGCTCGCAGGGCCCAGTACTTC.

The rearrangement uses TRBV10-3 and TRBJ1-5; D perhaps matches TRBD1 (5 bases). Trimming took 3 bases from V and 2 from J, leaving 8 bases between them. Looked up from germline, CDR1 is ENHRY and CDR2 is SYGVKD. There are 14 residues in the CDR3. The CDR3 region has the DNA TGTGCCATCAGTGACAGGGAGGGCAATCAGCCCCAGCATTTT. Its translation is CAISDREGNQPQHF.

Ten or more counts support this clonotype. The V and J genes are TRBV7-6 and TRBJ2-5; D not certain. Between the trimmed V and J ends, which lost 1 base and 1 base, there was a span of 7 bases. This CDR3 spans 14 amino acids. Germline V gives CDR1 SGHVS, CDR2 FNYEAQ. The CDR3 loop reads CASSLDRTQETQYF. Written as DNA, the CDR3 is TGTGCCAGCAGCTTAGACAGAACCCAAGAGACCCAGTACTTC.

The sample holds a few counts of this clonotype. The rearrangement uses TRBV3-1 and TRBJ2-3; the D call may be TRBD1 or TRBD2 (5 bases each). The CDR3 length is 17 residues. V was cut by 3 bases and J by 1 base, with 17 bases left in between. CDR1 and CDR2 (germline): LGHDT, YNNKEL (reference sequence). The CDR3 spells CASSHPVGTLGTDTQYF. As DNA, the CDR3 is TGTGCCAGCAGCCATCCGGTAGGGACCCTCGGCACAGATACGCAGTATTTT.

Only a few counts were recorded for this clonotype. This rearrangement joins TRBV12-5 to TRBJ2-3; D is perhaps TRBD2 (6 bases). V was shortened by 0 bases and J by 4 bases, with 17 bases between the two germline ends. The CDR3 consists of 17 residues. Germline V gene data show CDR1 as LGHNT and CDR2 as FRNRAP. CDR3 bases: TGTGCTAGTGGTTTGGTACGGGAGACGGCGGGCCCAGATACGCAGTATTTT. The encoded protein is CASGLVRETAGPDTQYF.

This clonotype occurred a few times. V is TRBV5-1 and J is TRBJ2-1; the match to TRBD2 covers 8 bases. In germline, CDR1 is SGHRS, CDR2 YFSETQ. Losses at the gene ends were 6 bases for V and 0 bases for J; bases not matched to a gene: 5. CDR3 size: 15 residues. CDR3 in DNA: TGCGCCAGCACGTCGGGAGGGCCCTCCTACAATGAGCAGTTCTTC. Translated: CASTSGGPSYNEQFF. The full variable domain, completed using reference TRBV5-1 and TRBJ2-1, is KAGVTQTPRYLIKTRGQQVTLSCSPISGHRSVSWYQQTPGQGLQFLFEYFSETQRNKGNFPGRFSGRQFSNSRSEMNVSTLELGDSALYLCASTSGGPSYNEQFFGPGTRLTVL.

The genes are TRBV18 and TRBJ1-2; the D gene is possibly TRBD1 (6 bases). This CDR3 is 12 amino acids long. Germline assignment: CDR1 KGHSH and CDR2 LQKENI. The germline V and J ends were trimmed by 2 bases and 6 bases, with 7 bases remaining between them. The CDR3 bases are TGTGCCAGCTCACCAAGACAGGATGGCTACACCTTC. Its protein product is CASSPRQDGYTF.

The chain is built from TRBV10-1 and TRBJ2-7; D remains ambiguous. This CDR3 contains 14 residues. V was pared by 0 bases and J by 1 base, with 7 bases between. Germline V gene lookup returns CDR1 WNHNN and CDR2 SYGVQD (reference sequence). CDR3 sequence reads: CASSESRWSYEQYF. CDR3 nucleotides: TGCGCCAGCAGTGAGTCCAGGTGGTCCTACGAGCAGTACTTC.

The chain carries TRBV7-9 and TRBJ2-1; no reliable D call. The germline V gene encodes CDR1 SEHNR and CDR2 FQNEAQ (reference sequence). Trimming removed 6 bases at V and 4 bases at J, with 10 bases between. CDR3 length: 13 residues. CDR3 sequence: CASRRTEYNEQFF. The DNA for the CDR3 is TGTGCCAGCAGGAGGACGGAATACAATGAGCAGTTCTTC.

The sample holds a few counts of this clonotype. The rearrangement joins TRBV6-2 or TRBV6-3 to TRBJ2-1, with D maybe TRBD2 (5 bases). Germline V gives CDR1 MNHEY, CDR2 SVGEGT. The ends were cut back, 4 bases at V and 0 bases at J, with 13 bases in the middle. CDR3 length: 16 amino acids. For the CDR3, the DNA is TGTGCCAGCAGTTCCCCAGCCCGGGGCTCCTACAATGAGCAGTTCTTC. Translating it yields CASSSPARGSYNEQFF.

The V call is TRBV10-3, the J call TRBJ2-7; TRBD1 or TRBD2 may be the D gene (5 bases each). The assigned J gene may be wrong: the sequence end matches TRBJ2-5 better. Germline lookup yields CDR1 ENHRY and CDR2 SYGVKD. The CDR3 is made up of 15 amino acids. CDR3 in DNA: TGTGCCACAGAAGCTGGGACGGCTCCGGAAGAGACCCAGTACTTC. It specifies CATEAGTAPEETQYF.

The V and J genes are TRBV29-1 and TRBJ1-1; 7 positions agree with TRBD1. CDR3 size: 13 residues. CDR1 is SQVTM and CDR2 is ANQGSEA in the germline V gene. V lost 7 bases to trimming and J lost 0 bases; unmatched junction nucleotides: 5. The CDR3 DNA reads TGCAGCGGAAGACAGGGAATGAACACTGAAGCTTTCTTT. Translating gives CSGRQGMNTEAFF. Variable domain in full (rest from reference TRBV29-1 and TRBJ1-1): SAVISQKPSRDICQRGTSLTIQCQVDSQVTMMFWYRQQPGQSLTLIATANQGSEATYESGFVIDKFPISRPNLTFSTLTVSNMSPEDSSIYLCSGRQGMNTEAFFGQGTRLTVV.

This clonotype was picked up a small number of times. The conserved final phenylalanine or tryptophan is absent from the CDR3, which likely points to a read error. The rearrangement uses TRBV20-1 and TRBJ2-5, with 9 positions matching TRBD1. The V and J ends lost 4 bases and 2 bases, in that order; junction bases with no gene match: 8. The germline gives CDR1 DFQATT, CDR2 SNEGSKA (reference sequence). There are 15 residues in the CDR3. CDR3 loop: CSAIVPGTGQETQYV. The CDR3, as DNA: TGCAGTGCTATAGTACCCGGGACAGGGCAAGAGACCCAGTACGTC.

The rearrangement joins TRBV20-1 to TRBJ1-1; D uncertain. The length of the CDR3 is 15 residues. Trimming shortened V by 0 bases and J by 3 bases, and 14 bases separated the two germline ends. Germline CDR1 and CDR2: DFQATT and SNEGSKA (reference sequence). The CDR3 sequence is CSAREPGLSHTEAFF. The CDR3 nucleotides read TGCAGTGCTAGAGAACCGGGGTTGAGCCACACTGAAGCTTTCTTT.

The rearrangement uses TRBV7-3 and TRBJ2-1; 9 positions match TRBD1. V was pared by 2 bases and J by 2 bases, with 7 bases of the junction left unmatched. Germline loops: CDR1 SGHTA, CDR2 FQGTGA. This CDR3 is 17 amino acids long. CDR3 nucleotide sequence: TGTGCCAGCAGCTTATACGGCGGGACAGGGACCTACAATGAGCAGTTCTTC. It specifies CASSLYGGTGTYNEQFF. Based on the CDR3 plus reference TRBV7-3 and TRBJ2-1, the full variable domain is GAGVSQTPSNKVTEKGKYVELRCDPISGHTALYWYRQSLGQGPEFLIYFQGTGAADDSGLPNDRFFAVRPEGSVSTLKIQRTERGDSAVYLCASSLYGGTGTYNEQFFGPGTRLTVL.

Worth noting for this clonotype: The germline gene is not matched at one end of the junction; a read error may be the cause. V and J are TRBV12-3 or TRBV12-4 and TRBJ1-5, with 7 bases that match TRBD1. The CDR3 totals 16 residues. In DNA, the CDR3 is TGTGCCAGCAGCCCCTACGGGACAGTCTATAATCAACCCCAGCATTTT. This translates into CASSPYGTVYNQPQHF.

This clonotype was observed a handful of times. This chain joins TRBV6-5 and TRBJ1-1; D gene ambiguous. The CDR3 loop spans 13 amino acids. Trimming stripped 2 bases from V and 0 bases from J, with 4 bases between. Germline-derived CDR1 and CDR2 are MNHEY and SVGAGI. The DNA of the CDR3 is TGTGCCAGCAGTTACGAAGTGAACACTGAAGCTTTCTTT. It encodes CASSYEVNTEAFF.

This clonotype was seen a handful of times. The genes are TRBV6-2 or TRBV6-3 and TRBJ2-5; 8 bases align to TRBD2. The germline CDR1 and CDR2 sequences are MNHEY and SVGEGT. CDR3 length: 14 residues. V was pared by 6 bases and J by 4 bases, with 7 bases of the junction left unmatched. As DNA, the CDR3 is TGTGCCAGCAGACAGGGTAGCGGGACAGAGACCCAGTACTTC. It is translated as CASRQGSGTETQYF.

This clonotype was counted a few times. The CDR3 DNA reads as TGTGCCAGCAGTAGGGGGGTTAATAGCAATCAGCCCCAGCATTTT. Its protein product is CASSRGVNSNQPQHF. The gene calls are TRBV27 and TRBJ1-5; D is possibly TRBD1 (6 bases). Germline values: CDR1 MNHEY, CDR2 SMNVEV (reference sequence). V dropped 5 bases and J dropped 0 bases, with 11 bases sitting between them. The CDR3 loop spans 15 amino acids.

The chain uses TRBV29-1 and TRBJ2-7; D could derive from TRBD1 or TRBD2 (5 bases each). The tail of the sequence fits TRBJ2-1 better, so the J call may be wrong. The CDR3 loop spans 13 amino acids. Germline V gene lookup returns CDR1 SQVTM and CDR2 ANQGSEA. The chain's CDR3 is CSVEVIGGNEQFF. The CDR3 bases are TGCAGCGTTGAAGTTATTGGGGGTAATGAGCAGTTCTTC.

This clonotype turned up a few times. The chain combines TRBV28 with TRBJ2-7; D gene uncertain. The length of the CDR3 is 15 residues. Germline CDR1 is MDHEN and CDR2 is SYDVKM. V was cut by 1 base and J by 2 bases, with 12 bases left in between. The CDR3 loop is CASSLSGSTPYEQYF. CDR3 DNA sequence: TGTGCCAGCAGTTTATCGGGCTCGACCCCCTACGAGCAGTACTTC.

This clonotype came up many times. The chain links TRBV7-7 to TRBJ2-5, with a tentative D call TRBD1 (5 bases). V was shortened by 7 bases and J by 4 bases, with 13 bases between the two germline ends. The CDR3 is 13 amino acids. Germline CDR1 is SSHAT and CDR2 is FNYEAQ (reference sequence). The CDR3 is CASTSTASETQYF. The CDR3, as DNA: TGTGCCAGCACCTCGACAGCGTCAGAGACCCAGTACTTC.

The chain is built from TRBV7-2 and TRBJ2-5; 7 nucleotides align to TRBD2. The CDR3 spans 16 residues. Trimming cost V 4 bases and J 4 bases; bases outside gene matches: 12. Germline CDR1 SGHTA, CDR2 FQGNSA. The CDR3 nucleotides are TGTGCCAGCAGCTCCCCTAACGTAGCGGGCGGAGAGACCCAGTACTTC. It is translated as CASSSPNVAGGETQYF.

The table lists this clonotype with a few counts. The chain employs TRBV5-1 and TRBJ2-4; no firm D call. Germline V lookup: CDR1 SGHRS, CDR2 YFSETQ. V was trimmed by 5 bases and J by 4 bases, leaving 10 bases between them. The CDR3 runs 13 residues. CDR3 sequence (DNA): TGCGCCAGCAGTCCGACCGGGAAAAACATTCAGTACTTC. It codes for CASSPTGKNIQYF.

This clonotype came up a few times. The chain has TRBV20-1 and TRBJ2-1; 7 nucleotides match TRBD2. The CDR3 covers 14 residues. Germline values: CDR1 DFQATT, CDR2 SNEGSKA (reference sequence). The V gene end was trimmed by 1 base and the J gene end by 4 bases; junction bases not matched to a gene: 4. Here the CDR3 DNA reads TGCAGTGCTAGAGGACTAGCTCTTTACAATGAGCAGTTCTTC. Its translation: CSARGLALYNEQFF.

This sequence joins TRBV5-1 and TRBJ1-1; TRBD1 matches 11 bases. The CDR3 extends over 15 amino acids. Germline-derived CDR1 and CDR2 are SGHRS and YFSETQ. The J segment lost 5 bases and the V segment lost 4 bases, leaving 7 bases of the junction unmatched. This chain's CDR3 is CASSPTGQGGTEAFF. DNA of the CDR3: TGCGCCAGCAGCCCCACGGGACAGGGGGGGACTGAAGCTTTCTTT. Full variable domain (outside the CDR3, taken from reference TRBV5-1 and TRBJ1-1): KAGVTQTPRYLIKTRGQQVTLSCSPISGHRSVSWYQQTPGQGLQFLFEYFSETQRNKGNFPGRFSGRQFSNSRSEMNVSTLELGDSALYLCASSPTGQGGTEAFFGQGTRLTVV.